The clone carrying this TCR beta chain appeared a few times. This sample is drawn from a study of blood T cells in healthy people across ages. Looked up from germline, CDR1 is MGHRA and CDR2 is YSYEKL. This CDR3 is built from 14 residues. V dropped 4 bases and J dropped 5 bases, with 12 bases sitting between them. PCR was performed a second time for about 7 to 11 cycles using a sample-barcoded 5' primer and a J-beta primer mix. TCRdb used MiXCR to reprocess the 5' RACE reads, holding one entry per CDR3 protein. The table includes about 1.5 million distinct CDR3 sequences, roughly two fifths detected once. Donor samples were obtained from healthy Caucasian individuals from Russia, aged roughly 6 to 90.

The sequence came from a woman in her late teens or twenties in good health. The specimen sequenced was blood. This rearrangement joins TRBV4-1 to TRBJ2-1, with D possibly TRBD2 on 6 matching bases. The CDR3 protein is CASSLAVTHNEQFF. CDR3 DNA: TGCGCCAGCAGCCTAGCGGTTACTCACAATGAGCAGTTCTTC.